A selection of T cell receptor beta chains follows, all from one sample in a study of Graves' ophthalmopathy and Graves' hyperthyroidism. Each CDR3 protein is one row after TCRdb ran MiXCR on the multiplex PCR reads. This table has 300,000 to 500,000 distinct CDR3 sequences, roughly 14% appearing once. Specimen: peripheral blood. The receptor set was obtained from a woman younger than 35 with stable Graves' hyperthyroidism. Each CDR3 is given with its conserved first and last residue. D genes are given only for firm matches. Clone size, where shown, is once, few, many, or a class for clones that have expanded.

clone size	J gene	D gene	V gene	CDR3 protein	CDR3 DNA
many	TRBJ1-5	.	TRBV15	CATSGTASNQPQHF	TGTGCCACTTCGGGCACCGCTAGCAATCAGCCCCAGCATTTT
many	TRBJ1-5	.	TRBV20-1	CSASGASNQPQHF	TGCAGTGCTTCAGGGGCGAGCAATCAGCCCCAGCATTTT
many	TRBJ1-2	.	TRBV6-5	CATLSRAANYGYTF	TGTGCCACCCTGTCCCGAGCAGCTAACTATGGCTACACCTTC
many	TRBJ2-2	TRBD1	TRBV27	CASRGQGNTGELFF	TGTGCCAGCAGGGGACAGGGGAACACCGGGGAGCTGTTTTTT
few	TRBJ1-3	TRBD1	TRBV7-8	CASRAGQSRNTIYF	TGTGCCAGCAGGGCGGGACAGAGTAGAAACACCATATATTTT
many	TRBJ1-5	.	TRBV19	CASSVGHNQPQHF	TGTGCCAGTAGTGTGGGCCACAATCAGCCCCAGCATTTT
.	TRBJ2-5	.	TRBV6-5	CASSYLQGQETQYF	TGTGCCAGCAGTTATTTACAGGGTCAAGAGACCCAGTACTTC
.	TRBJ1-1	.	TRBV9	CASSVAGSPTEAFF	TGTGCCAGCAGCGTAGCCGGGTCGCCCACTGAAGCTTTCTTT
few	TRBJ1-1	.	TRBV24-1	CAVSSWTNTEAFF	TGTGCCGTCTCTTCTTGGACGAACACTGAAGCTTTCTTT
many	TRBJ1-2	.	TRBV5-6	CASSTGLNYGYTF	TGTGCCAGCAGCACAGGGCTTAACTATGGCTACACCTTC
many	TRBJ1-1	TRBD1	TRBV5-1	CASSGTGGFSDTEAFF	TGCGCCAGCAGCGGGACAGGGGGCTTTTCGGACACTGAAGCTTTCTTT
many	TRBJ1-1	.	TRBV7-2	CASSLSGLGTEAFF	TGTGCCAGCAGCTTATCCGGGTTGGGAACTGAAGCTTTCTTT
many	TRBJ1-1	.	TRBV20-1	CSARDLTGNTEAFF	TGCAGTGCTAGAGATCTGACTGGGAACACTGAAGCTTTCTTT
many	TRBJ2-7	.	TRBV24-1	CATTPPGHVYEQYF	TGTGCCACCACACCCCCAGGCCACGTCTACGAGCAGTACTTC
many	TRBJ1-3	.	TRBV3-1	CASSLWGNTIYF	TGTGCCAGCAGCCTTTGGGGAAACACCATATATTTT
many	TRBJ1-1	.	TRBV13	CASSLVSGAFF	TGTGCCAGCAGCTTAGTGTCGGGAGCTTTCTTT
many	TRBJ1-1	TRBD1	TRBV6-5	CASSSQTGVNTEAFF	TGTGCCAGCAGTTCCCAAACAGGGGTGAACACTGAAGCTTTCTTT
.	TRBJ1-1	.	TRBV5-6	CASSLAGGALWGTEAFF	TGTGCCAGCAGCTTGGCGGGGGGGGCATTGTGGGGCACTGAAGCTTTCTTT
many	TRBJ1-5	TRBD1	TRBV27	CASRATGISQPQHF	TGTGCCAGCAGGGCGACAGGGATCAGTCAGCCCCAGCATTTT
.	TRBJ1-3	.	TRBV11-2	CASSLVPGPYSGNTIYF	TGTGCCAGCAGCCTCGTGCCGGGACCGTACTCTGGAAACACCATATATTTT
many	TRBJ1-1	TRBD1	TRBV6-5	CASRAVDRGQTEAFF	TGTGCCAGCAGGGCCGTCGACAGGGGGCAAACTGAAGCTTTCTTT
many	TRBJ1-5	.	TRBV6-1	CASSERQGNQPQHF	TGTGCCAGCAGTGAAAGGCAGGGCAATCAGCCCCAGCATTTT
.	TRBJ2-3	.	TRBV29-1	CSVIPDRSTDTQYF	TGCAGCGTTATACCTGACAGAAGCACAGATACGCAGTATTTT
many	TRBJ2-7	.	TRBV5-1	CASSLNTGSSYEQYF	TGCGCCAGCAGCTTGAACACAGGAAGCTCCTACGAGCAGTACTTC
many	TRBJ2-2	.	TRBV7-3	CASSARPGGELFF	TGTGCCAGCAGCGCCCGCCCGGGCGGGGAGCTGTTTTTT
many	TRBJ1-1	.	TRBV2	CASRGGKAFF	TGTGCCAGCAGGGGCGGAAAAGCTTTCTTT
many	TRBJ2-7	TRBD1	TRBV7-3	CASSWTGDLTYEQYF	TGTGCCAGCAGCTGGACAGGGGACCTCACCTACGAGCAGTACTTC
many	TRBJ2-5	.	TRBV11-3	CASSLTLTVRETQYF	TGTGCCAGCAGTCTAACCCTAACAGTAAGGGAGACCCAGTACTTC
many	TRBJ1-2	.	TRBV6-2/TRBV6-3	CASSSTLLGYTF	TGTGCCAGCAGTTCGACCTTGCTCGGCTACACCTTC